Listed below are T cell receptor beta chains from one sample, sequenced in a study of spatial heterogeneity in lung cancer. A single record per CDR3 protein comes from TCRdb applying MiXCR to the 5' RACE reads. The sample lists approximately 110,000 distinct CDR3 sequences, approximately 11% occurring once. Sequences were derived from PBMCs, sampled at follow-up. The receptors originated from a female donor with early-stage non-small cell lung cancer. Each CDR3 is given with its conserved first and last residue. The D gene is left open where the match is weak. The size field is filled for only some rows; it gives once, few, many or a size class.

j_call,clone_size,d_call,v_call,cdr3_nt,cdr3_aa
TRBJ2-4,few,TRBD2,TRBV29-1,TGCAGCGCTGAGGGGACTAGCGGATACATTCAGTACTTC,CSAEGTSGYIQYF
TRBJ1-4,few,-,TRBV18,TGTGCCAGCTCACCACCTTCGGGGTATGAGGTTGAAAAACTGTTTTTT,CASSPPSGYEVEKLFF
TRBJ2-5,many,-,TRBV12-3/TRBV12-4,TGTGCCAGCAGTTTAATTCAGGAGACCCAGTACTTC,CASSLIQETQYF
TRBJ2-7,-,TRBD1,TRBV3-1,TGTGCCAGCAGCCCCAGTCCCTGGGACAGGGGGAAGCGCGAGCAGTACTTC,CASSPSPWDRGKREQYF
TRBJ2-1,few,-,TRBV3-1,TGTGCCAGCAGCCCTGATCGGTTATCGAACTCCTACAATGAGCAGTTCTTC,CASSPDRLSNSYNEQFF
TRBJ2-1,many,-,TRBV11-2,TGTGCCAGCAGCTTCGGACCGAACCGCTACAATGAGCAGTTCTTC,CASSFGPNRYNEQFF
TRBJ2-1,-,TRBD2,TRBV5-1,TGCGCCAGCAGCTTGGTGCTAGCGGGAGGGTGGAGCTCCTACAATGAGCAGTTCTTC,CASSLVLAGGWSSYNEQFF
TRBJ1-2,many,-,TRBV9,TGTGCCAGCAGCGTAGGGGGTAACTATGGCTACACCTTC,CASSVGGNYGYTF
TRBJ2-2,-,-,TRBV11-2,TGTGCCAGCAGCAGCCAAACAGGAACCTACACCGGGGAGCTGTTTTTT,CASSSQTGTYTGELFF
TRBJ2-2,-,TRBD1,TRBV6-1,TGTGCCAGCAGCGCCTATGGACAGGATATCGGGGAGCTGTTTTTT,CASSAYGQDIGELFF